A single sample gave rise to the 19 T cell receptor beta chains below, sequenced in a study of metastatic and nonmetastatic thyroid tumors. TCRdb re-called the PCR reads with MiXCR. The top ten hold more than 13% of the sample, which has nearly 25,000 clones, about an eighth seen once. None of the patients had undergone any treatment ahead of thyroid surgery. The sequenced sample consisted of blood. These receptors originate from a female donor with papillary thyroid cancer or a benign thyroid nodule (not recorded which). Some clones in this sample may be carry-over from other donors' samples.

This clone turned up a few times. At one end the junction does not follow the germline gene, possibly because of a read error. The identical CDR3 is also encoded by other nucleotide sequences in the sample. DNA for the CDR3: TGTGCCAGCAGCTTGGGAGTCGCCGGGGAGCTGTTCTTT. Encoded protein: CASSLGVAGELFF. The J gene is TRBJ2-2, the V gene TRBV2; D possibly corresponds to TRBD2 (5 bases). The CDR3 has 13 amino acids. Germline V lookup: CDR1 SNHLY, CDR2 FYNNEI.

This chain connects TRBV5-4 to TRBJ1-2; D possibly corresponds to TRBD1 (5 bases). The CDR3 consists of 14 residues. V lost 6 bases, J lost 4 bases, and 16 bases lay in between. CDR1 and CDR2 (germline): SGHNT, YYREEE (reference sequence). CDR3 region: CASTWAGRAYGYTF. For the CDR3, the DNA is TGTGCCAGCACCTGGGCAGGGAGAGCCTATGGCTACACCTTC.

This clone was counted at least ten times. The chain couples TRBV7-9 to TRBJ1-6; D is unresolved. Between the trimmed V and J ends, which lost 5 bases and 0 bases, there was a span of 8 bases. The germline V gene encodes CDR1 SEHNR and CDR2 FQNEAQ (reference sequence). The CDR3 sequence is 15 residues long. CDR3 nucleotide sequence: TGTGCCAGCAGCGAGGAAAGCTCCTATAATTCACCCCTCCACTTT. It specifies CASSEESSYNSPLHF.

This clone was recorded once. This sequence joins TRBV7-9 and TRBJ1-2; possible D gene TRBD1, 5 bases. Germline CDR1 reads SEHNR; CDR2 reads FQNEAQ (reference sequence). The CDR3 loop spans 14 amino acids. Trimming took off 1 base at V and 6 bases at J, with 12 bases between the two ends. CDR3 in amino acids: CASSLGGTTNGYTF. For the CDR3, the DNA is TGTGCCAGCAGCTTAGGCGGGACGACTAATGGCTACACCTTC.

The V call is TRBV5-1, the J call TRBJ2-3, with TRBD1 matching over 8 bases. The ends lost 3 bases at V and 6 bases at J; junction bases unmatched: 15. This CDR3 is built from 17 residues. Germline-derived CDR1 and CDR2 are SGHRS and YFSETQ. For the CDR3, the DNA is TGCGCCAGCAGCTCGGTACGGACAGGGTTAGGGACTGATACGCAGTATTTT. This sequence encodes CASSSVRTGLGTDTQYF. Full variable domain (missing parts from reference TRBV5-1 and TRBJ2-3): KAGVTQTPRYLIKTRGQQVTLSCSPISGHRSVSWYQQTPGQGLQFLFEYFSETQRNKGNFPGRFSGRQFSNSRSEMNVSTLELGDSALYLCASSSVRTGLGTDTQYFGPGTRLTVL.

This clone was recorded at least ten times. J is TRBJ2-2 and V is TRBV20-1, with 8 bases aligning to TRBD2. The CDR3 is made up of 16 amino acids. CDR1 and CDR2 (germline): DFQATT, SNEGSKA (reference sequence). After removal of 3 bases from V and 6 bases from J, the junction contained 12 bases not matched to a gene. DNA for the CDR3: TGCAGTGCTAGGGGGGGGCCTAGCGGGCTCCCCGGGGAGCTGTTTTTT. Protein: CSARGGPSGLPGELFF.

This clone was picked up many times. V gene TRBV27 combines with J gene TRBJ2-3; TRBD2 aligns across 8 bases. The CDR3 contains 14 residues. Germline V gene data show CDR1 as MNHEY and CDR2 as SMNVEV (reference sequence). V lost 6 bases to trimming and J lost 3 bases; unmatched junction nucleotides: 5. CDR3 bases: TGTGCCAGCAGAGCGGGAGTCGGGACAGATACGCAGTATTTT. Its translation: CASRAGVGTDTQYF.

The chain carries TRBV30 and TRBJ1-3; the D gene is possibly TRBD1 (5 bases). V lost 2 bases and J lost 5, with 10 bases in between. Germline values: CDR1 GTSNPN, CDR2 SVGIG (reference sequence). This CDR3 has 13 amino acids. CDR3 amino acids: CAWSWGYRNTIYF. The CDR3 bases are TGTGCCTGGAGTTGGGGCTACCGAAACACCATATATTTT.

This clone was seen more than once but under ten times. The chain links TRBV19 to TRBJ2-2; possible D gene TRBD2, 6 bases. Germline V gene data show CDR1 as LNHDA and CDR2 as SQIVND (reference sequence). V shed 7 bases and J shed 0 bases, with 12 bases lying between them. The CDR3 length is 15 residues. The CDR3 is CASTVRLANTGELFF. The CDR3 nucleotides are TGTGCCAGTACTGTGAGACTAGCGAACACCGGGGAGCTGTTTTTT.

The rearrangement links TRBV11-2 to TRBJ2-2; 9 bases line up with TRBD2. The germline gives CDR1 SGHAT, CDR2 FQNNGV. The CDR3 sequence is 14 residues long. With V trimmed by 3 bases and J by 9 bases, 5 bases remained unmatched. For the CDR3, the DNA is TGTGCCAGCAGCTTGGTTAGCGGGAGAAGGGAGCTGTTTTTT. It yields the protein CASSLVSGRRELFF.

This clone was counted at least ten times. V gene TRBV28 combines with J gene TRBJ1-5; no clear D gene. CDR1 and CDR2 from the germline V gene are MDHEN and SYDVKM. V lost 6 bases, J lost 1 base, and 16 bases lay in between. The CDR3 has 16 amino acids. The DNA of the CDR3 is TGTGCCAGCAGGGAGGGAGGGTCGAAGAGCAATCAGCCCCAGCATTTT. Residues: CASREGGSKSNQPQHF.

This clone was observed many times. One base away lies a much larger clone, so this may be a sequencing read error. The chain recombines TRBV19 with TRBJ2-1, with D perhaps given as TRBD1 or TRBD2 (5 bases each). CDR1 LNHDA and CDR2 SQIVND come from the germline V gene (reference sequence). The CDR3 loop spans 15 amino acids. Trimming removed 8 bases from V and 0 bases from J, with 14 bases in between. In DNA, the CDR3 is TGTGCCAGTGGGCCGAGGGGCGCCTCCTACAATGAGCAGTTCTTC. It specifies CASGPRGASYNEQFF.

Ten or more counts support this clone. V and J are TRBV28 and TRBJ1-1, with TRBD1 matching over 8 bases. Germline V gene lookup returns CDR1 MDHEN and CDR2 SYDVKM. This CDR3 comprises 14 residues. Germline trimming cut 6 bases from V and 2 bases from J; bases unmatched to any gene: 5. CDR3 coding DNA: TGTGCCAGCAGGGAGGGACAGGCCAACACTGAAGCTTTCTTT. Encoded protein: CASREGQANTEAFF.

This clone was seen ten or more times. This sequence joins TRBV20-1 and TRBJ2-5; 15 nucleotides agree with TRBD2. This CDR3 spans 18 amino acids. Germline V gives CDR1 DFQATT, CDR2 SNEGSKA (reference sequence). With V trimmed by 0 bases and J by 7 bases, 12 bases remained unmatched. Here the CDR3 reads CSARESRTSGRVGGTQYF. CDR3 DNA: TGCAGTGCTAGAGAATCTAGGACTAGCGGGAGGGTAGGCGGGACCCAGTACTTC.

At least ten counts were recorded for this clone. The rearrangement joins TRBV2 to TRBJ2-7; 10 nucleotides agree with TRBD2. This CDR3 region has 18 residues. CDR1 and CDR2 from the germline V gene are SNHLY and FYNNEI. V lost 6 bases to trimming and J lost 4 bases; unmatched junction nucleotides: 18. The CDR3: CASSSGRLELAGQYEQYF. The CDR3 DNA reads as TGTGCCAGCAGCTCAGGGCGCCTAGAACTAGCGGGGCAATACGAGCAGTACTTC.

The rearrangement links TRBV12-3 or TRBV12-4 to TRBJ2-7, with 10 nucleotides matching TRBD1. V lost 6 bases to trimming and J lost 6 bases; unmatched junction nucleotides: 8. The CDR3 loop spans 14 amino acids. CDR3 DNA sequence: TGTGCCAGCAGCCGACAGGGGGCCTATTGCGAGCAGTACTTC. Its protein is CASSRQGAYCEQYF.

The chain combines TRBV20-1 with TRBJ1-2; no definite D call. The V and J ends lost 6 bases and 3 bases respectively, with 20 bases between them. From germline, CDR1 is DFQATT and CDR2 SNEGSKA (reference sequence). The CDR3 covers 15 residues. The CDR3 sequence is CSAPPRPPSHYGYTF. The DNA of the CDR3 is TGCAGTGCACCCCCCAGACCGCCCTCTCACTATGGCTACACCTTC.

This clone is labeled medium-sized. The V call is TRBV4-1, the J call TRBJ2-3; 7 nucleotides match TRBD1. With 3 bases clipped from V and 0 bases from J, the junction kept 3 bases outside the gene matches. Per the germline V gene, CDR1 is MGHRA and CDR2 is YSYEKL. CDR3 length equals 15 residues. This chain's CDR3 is CASSHGQDSTDTQYF. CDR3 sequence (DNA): TGCGCCAGCAGCCATGGACAGGACAGCACAGATACGCAGTATTTT.

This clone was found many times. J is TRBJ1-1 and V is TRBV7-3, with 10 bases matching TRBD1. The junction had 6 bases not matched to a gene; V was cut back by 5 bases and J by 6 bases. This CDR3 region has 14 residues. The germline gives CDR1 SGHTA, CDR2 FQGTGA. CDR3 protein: CASSPDRGRPEAFF. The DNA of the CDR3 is TGTGCCAGCAGCCCTGACAGGGGGCGGCCTGAAGCTTTCTTT.